This T cell receptor (beta chain) was recovered during a study of cytomegalovirus exposure and HLA in healthy donors. The CDR3 consists of 15 residues. The germline gives CDR1 LNHNV, CDR2 YYDKDF (reference sequence). The junction had 6 bases not matched to a gene; V was cut back by 5 bases and J by 2 bases. The PCR had 60 Vbeta and 13 Jbeta primers. Clones were sequenced by immunoSEQ multiplex PCR, and TCRdb holds only the in-frame ones, with some missing. The sample comprises 100,000 or so clones, about three quarters of which are singletons, and roughly 5.7% rests with the top ten. The specimen sequenced was PBMCs. This chain connects TRBV15 to TRBJ2-5; 9 bases agree with TRBD1. The source of this sequence is a male donor in good health and CMV-seronegative. The CDR3 is CATSGRDRVQETQYF. CDR3 sequence (DNA): TGTGCCACCAGCGGCCGGGACAGGGTTCAAGAGACCCAGTACTTC.